These 22 T cell receptor beta chains share one sample of origin, sequenced in a study of T cells in Graves' hyperthyroidism and ophthalmopathy. Amplified TCR beta CDR3 regions came from RNA transcripts. Researchers ran a first-round RT-PCR on the TCR CDR3 using the HTBI primer set. Using its own MiXCR run on the multiplex PCR reads, TCRdb lists one record per CDR3 protein. This table holds about 720,000 distinct CDR3 sequences, around 20% found once. Specimen: blood. Source of these receptors: a woman between 45 and 60 years old with Graves' hyperthyroidism that later progressed to Graves' ophthalmopathy.

This clonotype came up many times. V gene TRBV7-2 combines with J gene TRBJ1-1; no definite D call. Per germline, CDR1 SGHTA and CDR2 FQGNSA. CDR3 length equals 15 residues. The V end was cut by 0 bases, the J end by 0 bases, with 8 bases between. CDR3 bases: TGTGCCAGCAGCTTAGCGTCCAGGCTGAACACTGAAGCTTTCTTT. As protein: CASSLASRLNTEAFF.

The CDR3 DNA reads TGTGCCACCAGTGATAGTACCACAGATACGCAGTATTTT. It specifies CATSDSTTDTQYF. The chain recombines TRBV24-1 with TRBJ2-3; D ambiguous. This CDR3 is built from 13 residues. CDR1 KGHDR and CDR2 SFDVKD come from the germline V gene. Trimming took off 3 bases at V and 2 bases at J, with 5 bases between the two ends.

With respect to this clonotype: A clone one base away is much larger, so this may be a read error. V usage is TRBV7-9 and J usage is TRBJ2-1; D uncertain. Trimming left V 8 bases short and J 5 bases short, with 16 bases between. The CDR3 loop spans 14 amino acids. The germline V gene has CDR1 SEHNR and CDR2 FQNEAQ (reference sequence). CDR3 sequence reads: CASLLSTRHNEQFF. CDR3 DNA sequence: TGTGCCAGCCTACTATCGACGAGACACAATGAGCAGTTCTTC.

As to this clonotype: Being one base from a much bigger clone, this may be a read error. The chain uses TRBV20-1 and TRBJ2-7; 9 bases align to TRBD1. The germline CDR1 and CDR2 sequences are DFQATT and SNEGSKA (reference sequence). The CDR3 is made up of 14 amino acids. The CDR3 region has the DNA TGCAGTGCAACCGGGACAGGGTCGACCTACGAGCAGCACTTC. Its protein is CSATGTGSTYEQHF.

The V and J genes are TRBV20-1 and TRBJ2-2; D call uncertain. Looked up from germline, CDR1 is DFQATT and CDR2 is SNEGSKA (reference sequence). V gave up 5 bases and J gave up 4 bases, with 11 bases separating them. The CDR3 has 13 residues. The CDR3 protein is CSAWNLSTGELFF. The CDR3 nucleotides read TGCAGTGCTTGGAATTTGAGCACCGGGGAGCTGTTTTTT.

This clonotype was found a few times. The rearrangement joins TRBV28 to TRBJ2-1; D is possibly TRBD2 (6 bases). CDR1 and CDR2 from the germline V gene are MDHEN and SYDVKM. The CDR3 totals 16 residues. Trimming stripped 6 bases from V and 0 bases from J, with 15 bases between. This CDR3 reads CASSVLRGPSYNEQFF. DNA for the CDR3: TGTGCCAGCAGCGTTCTGCGGGGACCCTCCTACAATGAGCAGTTCTTC.

This clonotype turned up a few times. This chain connects TRBV10-1 to TRBJ2-2; 9 bases match TRBD2. The CDR3 has 18 amino acids. V was clipped by 3 bases and J by 2 bases; unmatched bases: 10. Germline CDR1 is WNHNN and CDR2 is SYGVQD (reference sequence). CDR3 residues: CASSEVFSGGLNTGELFF. The CDR3 nucleotides read TGCGCCAGCAGTGAAGTCTTTAGCGGGGGCCTAAACACCGGGGAGCTGTTTTTT.

Ten or more counts support this clonotype. The V and J genes are TRBV3-1 and TRBJ2-6, with a weak D call TRBD2 (5 bases). The V and J ends lost 0 bases and 2 bases respectively, with 11 bases between them. Germline assignment: CDR1 LGHDT and CDR2 YNNKEL (reference sequence). This CDR3 spans 17 amino acids. CDR3 residues: CASSQERGDPGANVLTF. The CDR3 nucleotides are TGTGCCAGCAGCCAAGAACGGGGAGACCCTGGGGCCAACGTCCTGACTTTC.

The table lists this clonotype with many counts. The chain carries TRBV3-1 and TRBJ1-4, with D perhaps matching TRBD1 (5 bases). The V gene's germline CDR1 is LGHDT and CDR2 YNNKEL (reference sequence). The CDR3 runs to 15 residues. Trimming took 4 bases from V and 0 from J, leaving 9 bases between them. CDR3 coding DNA: TGTGCCAGCAGCCTTACAGGAGCAACTAATGAAAAACTGTTTTTT. This sequence encodes CASSLTGATNEKLFF.

V gene TRBV19 combines with J gene TRBJ2-7; no firm D call. The ends were cut back, 5 bases at V and 0 bases at J, with 14 bases in the middle. The V gene's germline CDR1 is LNHDA and CDR2 SQIVND (reference sequence). The CDR3 consists of 15 residues. The CDR3 is CASSFESGSSYEQYF. The CDR3 DNA follows: TGTGCCAGTAGTTTCGAGTCTGGAAGCTCCTACGAGCAGTACTTC. The full variable domain, in which reference TRBV19 and TRBJ2-7 provide the parts outside the CDR3, is DGGITQSPKYLFRKEGQNVTLSCEQNLNHDAMYWYRQDPGQGLRLIYYSQIVNDFQKGDIAEGYSVSREKKESFPLTVTSAQKNPTAFYLCASSFESGSSYEQYFGPGTRLTVT.

This clonotype was seen repeatedly, ten times or more. The V call is TRBV11-2, the J call TRBJ2-7; TRBD1 matches 8 bases. Per the germline V gene, CDR1 is SGHAT and CDR2 is FQNNGV. The junction had 9 bases not matched to a gene; V was cut back by 8 bases and J by 6 bases. The CDR3 length is 13 residues. DNA of the CDR3: TGTGCCAGCGAGCAAGGACAGGGTGGCGAGCAGTACTTC. The encoded protein is CASEQGQGGEQYF. Drawing the rest from reference TRBV11-2 and TRBJ2-7, the complete variable domain is EAGVAQSPRYKIIEKRQSVAFWCNPISGHATLYWYQQILGQGPKLLIQFQNNGVVDDSQLPKDRFSAERLKGVDSTLKIQPAKLEDSAVYLCASEQGQGGEQYFGPGTRLTVT.

The V and J genes are TRBV10-1 and TRBJ2-7; 10 nucleotides align to TRBD2. The V gene end was trimmed by 2 bases and the J gene end by 3 bases; junction bases not matched to a gene: 4. CDR3 size: 15 residues. Germline values: CDR1 WNHNN, CDR2 SYGVQD (reference sequence). CDR3 loop: CASSESGGAFYEQYF. CDR3 DNA sequence: TGCGCCAGCAGTGAGAGCGGGGGGGCCTTCTACGAGCAGTACTTC.

There are a few counts of this clonotype. The chain joins TRBV29-1 to TRBJ2-3; D is perhaps TRBD2 (6 bases). The CDR3 spans 12 residues. CDR1 is SQVTM, CDR2 ANQGSEA, per germline. CDR3: CTSRGGTDTQYF. CDR3 DNA sequence: TGCACGTCGCGTGGGGGGACAGATACGCAGTATTTT.

There are many counts of this clonotype. V is TRBV5-1 and J is TRBJ1-6; D is unclear. Trimming took 4 bases from V and 7 from J, leaving 21 bases between them. CDR1 is SGHRS, CDR2 YFSETQ, per germline. This CDR3 has 17 amino acids. The CDR3 coding sequence is TGCGCCAGCAGCCCCCGTCCACCGGAAGATCAAAATTCACCCCTCCACTTT. Its translation: CASSPRPPEDQNSPLHF.

This clonotype was counted many times. V is TRBV12-3 or TRBV12-4 and J is TRBJ2-5, with D hard to call. This CDR3 region has 11 residues. V was trimmed by 8 bases and J by 1 base, leaving 5 bases between them. The CDR3 bases are TGTGCCAGCGCCCGCCAAGAGACCCAGTACTTC. Amino acids: CASARQETQYF.

The chain carries TRBV6-4 and TRBJ1-6; TRBD1 is a possible D gene (5 bases). Germline V gene sequence: CDR1 MRHNA, CDR2 SNTAGT. V shed 3 bases and J shed 3 bases, with 9 bases lying between them. CDR3 length: 15 residues. The CDR3 nucleotides read TGTGCCAGCAGTGAAAGGGGTGACTATAATTCACCCCTCCACTTT. Its translation is CASSERGDYNSPLHF.

This clonotype occurred a few times. This chain connects TRBV10-3 to TRBJ2-7, with D maybe TRBD2 (7 bases). V lost 11 bases and J lost 1, with 15 bases in between. From germline, CDR1 is ENHRY and CDR2 SYGVKD. This CDR3 comprises 13 residues. The CDR3 protein is CAVRGGGSYEQYF. CDR3 nucleotides: TGTGCCGTACGAGGGGGGGGATCCTACGAGCAGTACTTC.

The chain combines TRBV15 with TRBJ2-1, with 10 bases aligning to TRBD2. In germline, CDR1 is LNHNV, CDR2 YYDKDF (reference sequence). The V and J ends lost 4 bases and 6 bases, in that order; junction bases with no gene match: 6. CDR3 length: 15 residues. The CDR3 DNA follows: TGTGCCACCAGCACCGGGACTAGCGTATCCAATGAGCAGTTCTTC. Encoded protein: CATSTGTSVSNEQFF.

This clonotype was seen more than once but under ten times. The V call is TRBV6-1, the J call TRBJ2-3; D remains ambiguous. V was cut by 3 bases and J by 9 bases, with 16 bases left in between. Germline CDR1 MNHNS, CDR2 SASEGT. CDR3 size: 14 residues. The CDR3: CASSENPVAWTQYF. The DNA of the CDR3 is TGTGCCAGCAGTGAGAATCCGGTGGCATGGACGCAGTATTTT.

This clonotype has ten or more counts. The gene calls are TRBV30 and TRBJ1-2; D is ambiguous. This CDR3 is built from 10 residues. The germline V gene has CDR1 GTSNPN and CDR2 SVGIG (reference sequence). V was clipped by 5 bases and J by 2 bases, with 3 bases between them. The CDR3 coding sequence is TGTGCCTGGGAGAACTATGGCTACACCTTC. Amino acids: CAWENYGYTF.

J is TRBJ2-7 and V is TRBV20-1, with D tentatively TRBD2 (5 bases). This CDR3 spans 13 amino acids. Deletions cut 3 bases from V and 7 bases from J, with 16 bases between. CDR1 DFQATT and CDR2 SNEGSKA come from the germline V gene (reference sequence). CDR3 sequence reads: CSARASLAREQYF. In DNA form, the CDR3 reads TGCAGTGCTAGGGCGTCTCTAGCACGTGAGCAGTACTTC.

This clonotype was detected only a few times. The gene calls are TRBV7-9 and TRBJ2-1, with TRBD1 matching over 9 bases. Trimming at V came to 1 base and at J to 4 bases, leaving 5 bases not matched to a gene. CDR1 is SEHNR, CDR2 FQNEAQ, per germline (reference sequence). The CDR3 consists of 16 residues. Here the CDR3 DNA reads TGTGCCAGCAGCTTAGGTTCCGGACAGGGGTACAATGAGCAGTTCTTC. It is translated as CASSLGSGQGYNEQFF. Using reference TRBV7-9 and TRBJ2-1 for the parts outside the CDR3, the full variable domain is DTGVSQNPRHKITKRGQNVTFRCDPISEHNRLYWYRQTLGQGPEFLTYFQNEAQLEKSRLLSDRFSAERPKGSFSTLEIQRTEQGDSAMYLCASSLGSGQGYNEQFFGPGTRLTVL.